This TCR beta chain was captured by sequencing in a study of cytomegalovirus exposure and HLA in healthy donors. PCR primers comprised 60 Vbeta and 13 Jbeta primers. The table came from immunoSEQ multiplex PCR; TCRdb's copy has only in-frame clones and leaves some out. The table has approximately 90,000 clones, roughly 80% seen once. The length of the CDR3 is 13 residues. Trimming pared 11 bases from V and 0 bases from J, leaving 13 bases between. CDR1 and CDR2 from the germline V gene are SNHLY and FYNNEI. Regarding this clone: What it binds is not known.

Study-wide points: The authors reported that TCR beta sequences could predict HLA-A and HLA-B alleles. These predictions were accurate for most subjects in the first cohort.

The rearrangement joins TRBV2 to TRBJ1-1, with unresolved D. The source material was PBMCs. This sequence originates from a man aged 40-49 years in good health and CMV-seronegative. The CDR3 sequence: CAAAIGLNTEAFF. Here the CDR3 DNA reads TGTGCCGCAGCGATAGGTCTGAACACTGAAGCTTTCTTT. The variable domain in full, completed from reference TRBV2 and TRBJ1-1, reads EPEVTQTPSHQVTQMGQEVILRCVPISNHLYFYWYRQILGQKVEFLVSFYNNEISEKSEIFDDQFSVERPDGSNFTLKIRSTKLEDSAMYFCAAAIGLNTEAFFGQGTRLTVV.